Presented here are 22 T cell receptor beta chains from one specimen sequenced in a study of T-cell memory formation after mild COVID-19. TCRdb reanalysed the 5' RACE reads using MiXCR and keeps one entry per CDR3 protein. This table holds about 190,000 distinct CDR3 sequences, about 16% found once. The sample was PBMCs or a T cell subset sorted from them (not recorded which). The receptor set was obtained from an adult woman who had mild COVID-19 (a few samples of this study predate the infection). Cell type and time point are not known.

CDR3 loop: CASSQEVSIGPGGYTF. The CDR3 DNA reads TGCGCCAGCAGCCAAGAGGTCTCCATAGGGCCCGGGGGCTACACCTTC. The chain employs TRBV4-3 and TRBJ1-2; the D is unclear. The CDR3 runs 16 residues. V lost 0 bases and J lost 8, with 19 bases in between. CDR1 is LGHNA and CDR2 is YSLEER in the germline V gene.

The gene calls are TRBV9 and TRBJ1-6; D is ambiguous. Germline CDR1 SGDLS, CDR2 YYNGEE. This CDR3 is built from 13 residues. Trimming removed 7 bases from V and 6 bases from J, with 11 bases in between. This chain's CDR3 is CASQTELNSPLHF. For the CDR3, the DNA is TGTGCCAGCCAAACAGAACTTAATTCACCCCTCCACTTT.

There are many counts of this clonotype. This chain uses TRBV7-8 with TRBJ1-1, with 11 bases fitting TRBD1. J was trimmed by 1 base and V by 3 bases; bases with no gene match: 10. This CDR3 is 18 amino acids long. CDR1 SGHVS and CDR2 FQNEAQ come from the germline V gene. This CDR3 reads CASSLAPYGTGGNTEAFF. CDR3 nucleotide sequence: TGTGCCAGCAGCTTGGCTCCTTACGGGACAGGGGGGAACACTGAAGCTTTCTTT.

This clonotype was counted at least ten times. The CDR3 sequence is CASSSSPTRGDGYTF. The CDR3 DNA sequence: TGTGCCAGCAGCTCCTCACCAACAAGGGGTGATGGCTACACCTTC. J is TRBJ1-2 and V is TRBV7-2; possible D gene TRBD1, 5 bases. Trimming took off 4 bases at V and 6 bases at J, with 18 bases between the two ends. Per the germline V gene, CDR1 is SGHTA and CDR2 is FQGNSA. This CDR3 has 15 residues.

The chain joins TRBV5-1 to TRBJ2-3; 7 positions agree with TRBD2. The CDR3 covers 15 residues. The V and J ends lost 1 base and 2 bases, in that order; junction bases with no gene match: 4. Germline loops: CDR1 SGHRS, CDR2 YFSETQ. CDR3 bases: TGCGCCAGCAGCTTGATGCTAGCGGTCACAGATACGCAGTATTTT. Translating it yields CASSLMLAVTDTQYF.

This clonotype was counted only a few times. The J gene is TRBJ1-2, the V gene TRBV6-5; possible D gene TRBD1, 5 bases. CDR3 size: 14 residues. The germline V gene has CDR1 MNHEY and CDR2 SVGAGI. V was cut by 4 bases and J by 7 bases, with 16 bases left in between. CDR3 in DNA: TGTGCCAGCAGTTGGCAGGGTCAGAGAGGTGGCTACACCTTC. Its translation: CASSWQGQRGGYTF.

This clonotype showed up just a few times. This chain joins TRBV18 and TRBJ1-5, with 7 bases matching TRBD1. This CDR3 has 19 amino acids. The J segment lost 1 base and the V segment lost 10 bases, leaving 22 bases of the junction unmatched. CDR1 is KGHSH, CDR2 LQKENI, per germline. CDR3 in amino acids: CATAFQTGNGGGSNQPQHF. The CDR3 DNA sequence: TGTGCCACCGCTTTCCAGACAGGGAATGGTGGTGGAAGCAATCAGCCCCAGCATTTT.

CDR3 sequence reads: CASSLAGTYEQYF. The DNA of the CDR3 is TGTGCCAGCAGCTTGGCCGGTACCTACGAGCAGTACTTC. The chain employs TRBV7-6 and TRBJ2-7; D unclear. CDR3 length: 13 residues. In germline, CDR1 is SGHVS, CDR2 FNYEAQ. The germline V and J ends were trimmed by 3 bases and 2 bases, with 8 bases remaining between them.

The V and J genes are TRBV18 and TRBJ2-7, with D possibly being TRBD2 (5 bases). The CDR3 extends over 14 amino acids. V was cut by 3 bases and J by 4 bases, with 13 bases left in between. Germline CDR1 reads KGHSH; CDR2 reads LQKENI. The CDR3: CASSPEAGGYEQYF. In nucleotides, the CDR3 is TGTGCCAGCTCACCTGAGGCAGGCGGGTACGAGCAGTACTTC.

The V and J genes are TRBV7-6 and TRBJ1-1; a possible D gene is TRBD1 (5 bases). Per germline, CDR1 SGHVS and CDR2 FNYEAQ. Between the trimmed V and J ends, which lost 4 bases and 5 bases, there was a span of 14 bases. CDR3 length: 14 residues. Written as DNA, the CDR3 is TGTGCCAGCAGCTCACAGGAGAGGGGAACTGAAGCTTTCTTT. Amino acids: CASSSQERGTEAFF.

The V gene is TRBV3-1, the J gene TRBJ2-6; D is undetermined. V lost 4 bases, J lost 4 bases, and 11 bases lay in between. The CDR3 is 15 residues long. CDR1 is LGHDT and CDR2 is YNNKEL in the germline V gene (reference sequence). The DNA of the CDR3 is TGTGCCAGCAGCCGACCTTTCCTAGGGGCCAACGTCCTGACTTTC. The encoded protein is CASSRPFLGANVLTF.

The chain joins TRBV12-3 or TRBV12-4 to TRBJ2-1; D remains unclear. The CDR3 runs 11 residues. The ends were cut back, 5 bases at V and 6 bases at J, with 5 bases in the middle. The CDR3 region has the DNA TGTGCCAGCAGTAGGAGCAATGAGCAGTTCTTC. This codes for CASSRSNEQFF.

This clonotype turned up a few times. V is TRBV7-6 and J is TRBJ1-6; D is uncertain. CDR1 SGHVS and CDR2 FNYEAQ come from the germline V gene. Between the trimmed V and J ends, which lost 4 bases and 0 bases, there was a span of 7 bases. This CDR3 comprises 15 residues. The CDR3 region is CASSSRGSYNSPLHF. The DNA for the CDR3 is TGTGCCAGCAGCTCGCGCGGCTCCTATAATTCACCCCTCCACTTT.

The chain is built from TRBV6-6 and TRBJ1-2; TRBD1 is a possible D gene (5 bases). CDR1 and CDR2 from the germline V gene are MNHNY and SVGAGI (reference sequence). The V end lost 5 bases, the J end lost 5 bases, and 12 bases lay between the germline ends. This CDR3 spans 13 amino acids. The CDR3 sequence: CASSPTGLYGYTF. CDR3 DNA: TGTGCCAGCAGTCCTACAGGTTTATATGGCTACACCTTC.

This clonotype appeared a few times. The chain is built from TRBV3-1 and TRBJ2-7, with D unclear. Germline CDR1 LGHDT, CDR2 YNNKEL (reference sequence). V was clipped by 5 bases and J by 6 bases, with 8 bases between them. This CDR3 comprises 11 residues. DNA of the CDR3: TGTGCCAGCAGCAACACGGGCGAGCAGTACTTC. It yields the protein CASSNTGEQYF.

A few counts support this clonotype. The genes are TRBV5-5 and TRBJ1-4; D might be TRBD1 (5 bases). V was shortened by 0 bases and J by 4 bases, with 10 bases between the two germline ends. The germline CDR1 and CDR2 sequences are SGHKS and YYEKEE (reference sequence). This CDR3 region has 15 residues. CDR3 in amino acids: CASSLGQSYNEKLFF. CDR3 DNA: TGTGCCAGCAGCTTGGGACAGAGCTATAATGAAAAACTGTTTTTT.

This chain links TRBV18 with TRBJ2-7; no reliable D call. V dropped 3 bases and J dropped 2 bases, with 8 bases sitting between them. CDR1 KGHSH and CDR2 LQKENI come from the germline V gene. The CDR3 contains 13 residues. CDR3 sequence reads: CASSPDGTYEQYF. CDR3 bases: TGTGCCAGCTCACCCGACGGAACCTACGAGCAGTACTTC.

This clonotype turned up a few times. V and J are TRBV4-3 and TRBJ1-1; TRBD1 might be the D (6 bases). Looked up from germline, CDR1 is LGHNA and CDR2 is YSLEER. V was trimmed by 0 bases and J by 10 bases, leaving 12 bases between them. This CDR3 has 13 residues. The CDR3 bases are TGCGCCAGCAGCCAAGAGCGGGTCAGGGGAGCTTTCTTT. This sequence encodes CASSQERVRGAFF.

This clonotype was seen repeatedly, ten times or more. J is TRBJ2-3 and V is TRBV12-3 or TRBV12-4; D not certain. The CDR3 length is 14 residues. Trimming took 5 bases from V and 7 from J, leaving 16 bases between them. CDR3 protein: CASSLGEVVNTQYF. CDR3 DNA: TGTGCCAGCAGTCTTGGAGAGGTTGTAAATACGCAGTATTTT.

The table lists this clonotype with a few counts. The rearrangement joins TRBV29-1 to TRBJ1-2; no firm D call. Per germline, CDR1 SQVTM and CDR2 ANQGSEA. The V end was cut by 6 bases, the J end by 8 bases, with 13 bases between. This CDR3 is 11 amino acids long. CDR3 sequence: CSVVPQSGYTF. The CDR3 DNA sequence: TGCAGCGTGGTACCCCAGAGCGGCTACACCTTC.

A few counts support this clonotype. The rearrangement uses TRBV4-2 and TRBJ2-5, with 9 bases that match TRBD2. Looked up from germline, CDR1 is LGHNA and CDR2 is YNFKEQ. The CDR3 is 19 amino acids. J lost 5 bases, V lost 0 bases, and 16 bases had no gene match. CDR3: CASSQEWTSERGRDETQYF. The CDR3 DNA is TGTGCCAGCAGCCAAGAATGGACTAGCGAGCGAGGAAGGGATGAGACCCAGTACTTC.

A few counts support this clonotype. CDR3 DNA: TGCGCCAGCAGCCCGGGGACAGGGGACGAGACCCAGTACTTC. The encoded protein is CASSPGTGDETQYF. The V and J genes are TRBV5-1 and TRBJ2-5; the match to TRBD1 covers 10 bases. The germline CDR1 and CDR2 sequences are SGHRS and YFSETQ. J gave up 5 bases and V 4 bases, and 5 bases lay outside the gene matches. The CDR3 has 14 amino acids.